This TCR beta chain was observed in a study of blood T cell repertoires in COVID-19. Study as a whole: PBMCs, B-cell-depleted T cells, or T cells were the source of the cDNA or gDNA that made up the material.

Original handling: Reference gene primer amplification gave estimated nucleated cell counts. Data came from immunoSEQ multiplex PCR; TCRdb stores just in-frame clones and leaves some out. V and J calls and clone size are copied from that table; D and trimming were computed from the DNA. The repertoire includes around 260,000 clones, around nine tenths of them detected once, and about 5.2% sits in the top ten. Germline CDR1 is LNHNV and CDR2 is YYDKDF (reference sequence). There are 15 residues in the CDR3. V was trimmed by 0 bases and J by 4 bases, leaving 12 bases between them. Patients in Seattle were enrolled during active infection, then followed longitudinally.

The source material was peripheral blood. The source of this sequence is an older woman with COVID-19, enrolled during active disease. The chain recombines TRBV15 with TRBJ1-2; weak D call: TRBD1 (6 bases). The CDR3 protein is CATSRDRAGAYGYTF. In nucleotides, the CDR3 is TGTGCCACCAGCAGAGATCGGGCGGGGGCCTATGGCTACACCTTC.